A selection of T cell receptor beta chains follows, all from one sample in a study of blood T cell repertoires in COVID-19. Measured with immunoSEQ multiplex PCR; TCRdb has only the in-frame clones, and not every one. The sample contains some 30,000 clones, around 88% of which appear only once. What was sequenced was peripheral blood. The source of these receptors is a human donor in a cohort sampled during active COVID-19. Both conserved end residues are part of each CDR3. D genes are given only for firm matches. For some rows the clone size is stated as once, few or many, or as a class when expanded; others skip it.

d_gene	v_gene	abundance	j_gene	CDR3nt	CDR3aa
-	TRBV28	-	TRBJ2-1	TGTGCCAGCAGTTCCCCCCCTGCCTACAATGAGCAGTTCTTC	CASSSPPAYNEQFF
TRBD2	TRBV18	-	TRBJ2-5	TGTGCCAGCTCGGCCGGGACTAGCGGGAGGGAGACCCAGTACTTC	CASSAGTSGRETQYF
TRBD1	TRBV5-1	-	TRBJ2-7	TGCGCCAGCAGCTTACGTGGGACAGGGGGCATCGAGCAGTACTTC	CASSLRGTGGIEQYF
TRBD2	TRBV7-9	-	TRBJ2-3	TGTGCCAGCAGCCCATCGCGTCCTAGCGGGGGGGCCGTGGCAGATACGCAGTATTTT	CASSPSRPSGGAVADTQYF
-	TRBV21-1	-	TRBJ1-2	TGTGCCAGCAGCCAATACCGGGACCACAGGGCCTGGAACTATGGCTACACCTTC	CASSQYRDHRAWNYGYTF
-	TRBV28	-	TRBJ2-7	TGTGCCAGCAGTTCCAGGCAGGGCAGTAGCGAGCAGTACTTC	CASSSRQGSSEQYF
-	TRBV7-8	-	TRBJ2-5	TGTGCCAGCAGCCCTTACCTAATTCCGCAAGAGACCCAGTACTTC	CASSPYLIPQETQYF
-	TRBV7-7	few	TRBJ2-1	TGTGCTAGCAGCCCGTCGACTAGTTTTAACAATGAGCAGTTCTTC	CASSPSTSFNNEQFF
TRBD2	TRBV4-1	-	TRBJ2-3	TGCGCCAGCAGCCAAGAAGGGACTAGCGGCTTCGATACGCAGTATTTT	CASSQEGTSGFDTQYF
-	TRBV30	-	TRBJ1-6	TGTGCCTGGAGTGGGGGGGGGTCCTATAATTCACCCCTCCACTTT	CAWSGGGSYNSPLHF
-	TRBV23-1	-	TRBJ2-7	TGCGCCAGCAGTCAAACCGGGAGTGAGGACTACGAGCAGTACTTC	CASSQTGSEDYEQYF
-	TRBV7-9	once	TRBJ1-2	TGTGCCAGCAGCTTAGAACAGACCTATGGCTACACCTTC	CASSLEQTYGYTF
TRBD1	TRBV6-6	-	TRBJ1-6	TGTGCCAGCAGTCCCCTCGACAGGGGAAGCTCCTATAATTCACCCCTCCACTTT	CASSPLDRGSSYNSPLHF
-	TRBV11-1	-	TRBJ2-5	TGTGCCAGCAGCTTACAACGGCTTGGCGGGAAAGAGACCCAGTACTTC	CASSLQRLGGKETQYF
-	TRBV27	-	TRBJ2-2	TGTGCCAGCAGCGCCTCATGGTCGGCCGGGGAGCTGTTTTTT	CASSASWSAGELFF
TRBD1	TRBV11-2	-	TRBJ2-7	TGTGCCAGCAGCTCCACGGACAGGGGTTACGAGCAGTACTTC	CASSSTDRGYEQYF
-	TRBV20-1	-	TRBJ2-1	TGCAGTGCGGGGGGGCTGTTGGGGCAGTTCTTC	CSAGGLLGQFF
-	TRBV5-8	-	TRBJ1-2	TGTGCCAGCAGCCCGAGGGGGGGGTATGGCTACACCTTC	CASSPRGGYGYTF
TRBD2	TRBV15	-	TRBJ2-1	TGTGCCACCAGCAGCGCAGGGACTAGCTCCTACAATGAGCAGTTCTTC	CATSSAGTSSYNEQFF
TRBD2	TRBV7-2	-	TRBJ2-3	TGTGCCAGCAGCTTCCAGGCTAGCGGGGGGACAGATACGCAGTATTTT	CASSFQASGGTDTQYF
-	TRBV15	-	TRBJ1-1	TGTGCCACCAGCAGAGAGACATCCGGACTAGGCACTGAAGCTTTCTTT	CATSRETSGLGTEAFF
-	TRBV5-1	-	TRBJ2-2	TGCGCCAGCAGCCCGACAGCTAATTCGAACACCGGGGAGCTGTTTTTT	CASSPTANSNTGELFF
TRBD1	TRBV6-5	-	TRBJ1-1	TGTGCCAGCAGAGGGGGACAGGGTTGGTTCACTGAAGCTTTCTTT	CASRGGQGWFTEAFF
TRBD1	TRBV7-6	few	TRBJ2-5	TGTGCCAGCAGCTCTGGACAGGGAAGGGGCCAAGAGACCCAGTACTTC	CASSSGQGRGQETQYF
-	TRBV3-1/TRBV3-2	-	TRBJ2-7	TGTGCCAGCAGCCCGTATCTCAGGGGGGCCTACGAGCAGTACTTC	CASSPYLRGAYEQYF
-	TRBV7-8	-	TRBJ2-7	TGTGCCAGCAGCTTTTCGGGACAAACGGGCGAGCAGTACTTC	CASSFSGQTGEQYF
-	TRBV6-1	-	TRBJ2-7	TGTGCCAGCAGTGAGGCTAGCGACGCGGGGTACTTC	CASSEASDAGYF
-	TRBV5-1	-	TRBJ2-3	TGCGCCAGCAGCTTGGCGGACGGACTCGCCACGCAGTATTTT	CASSLADGLATQYF
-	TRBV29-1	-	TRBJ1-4	TGCAGCGCCCTGGGGGGGGATCTGGGCGAAAAACTGTTTTTT	CSALGGDLGEKLFF
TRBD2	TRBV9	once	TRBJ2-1	TGTGCCAGCAGCGTAGCGGGGGGGTATGAGCAGTTCTTC	CASSVAGGYEQFF
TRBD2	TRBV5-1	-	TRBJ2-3	TGCGCCAGCAGCGGCGGGGGGGCCCAGGGAGATACGCAGTATTTT	CASSGGGAQGDTQYF
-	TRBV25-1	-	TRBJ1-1	TGTGCCAGCAGGGACAGCAGCATGAACACTGAAGCTTTCTTT	CASRDSSMNTEAFF
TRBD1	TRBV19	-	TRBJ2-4	TGTGCCAGTACCGTAGCCGGGACAGGGTTCATTCAGTACTTC	CASTVAGTGFIQYF
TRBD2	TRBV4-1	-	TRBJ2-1	TGCGCCAGCAGCCTAACTCTAGCGGGGGGGTCCTACAATGAGCAGTTCTTC	CASSLTLAGGSYNEQFF
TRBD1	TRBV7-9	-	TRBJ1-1	TGTGCCAGCAGCCCGCAACAACAGGGGGCTGGCTACATGAACACTGAAGCTTTCTTT	CASSPQQQGAGYMNTEAFF
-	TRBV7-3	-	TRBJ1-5	TGTGCCAGCAGCTTATCGGGGGGCAATCAGCCCCAGCATTTT	CASSLSGGNQPQHF
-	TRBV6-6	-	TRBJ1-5	TGTGCCAGCAGGGAGACAGTTCAGCCCCAGCATTTT	CASRETVQPQHF
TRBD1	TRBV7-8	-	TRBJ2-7	TGTGCCAGCAGCTTAGGGACAGGGTACTTTTACGAGCAGTACTTC	CASSLGTGYFYEQYF
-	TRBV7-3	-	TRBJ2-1	TGTGCCAGCAGCTTAAGGGGTCAGGGTTATAGTCTAGACAATGAGCAGTTCTTC	CASSLRGQGYSLDNEQFF
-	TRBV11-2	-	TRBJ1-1	TGTGCCAGCAGGTGGGGGCGCCCGAACACTGAAGCTTTCTTT	CASRWGRPNTEAFF
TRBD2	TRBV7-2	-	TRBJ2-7	TGTGCCAGCAGGGCTAGCGGCCTCTACGAGCAGTACTTC	CASRASGLYEQYF
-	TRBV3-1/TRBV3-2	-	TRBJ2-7	TGTGCCAGCGCCGGGACACACGGGTCCTACGAGCAGTACTTC	CASAGTHGSYEQYF
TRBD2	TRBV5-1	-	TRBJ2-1	TGCGCCAGCAGCCGAACTAGCGGGGGTGACAATGAGCAGTTCTTC	CASSRTSGGDNEQFF
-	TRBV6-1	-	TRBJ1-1	TGTGCCAGCAGTGAAGCGGTCCGGGGAGCCACTGAAGCTTTCTTT	CASSEAVRGATEAFF
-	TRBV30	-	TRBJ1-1	TGTGCCTGGAGTGGATTACAGGTCTTGAACACTGAAGCTTTCTTT	CAWSGLQVLNTEAFF
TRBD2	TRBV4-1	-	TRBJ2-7	TGCGCCAGCAGCTATAGACTAGCGGGGGGCACCTCCTACGAGCAGTACTTC	CASSYRLAGGTSYEQYF
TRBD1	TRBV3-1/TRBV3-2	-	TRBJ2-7	TGTGCCAGCAGCCAAGGACAGGGGCCTTCCTACGAGCAGTACTTC	CASSQGQGPSYEQYF
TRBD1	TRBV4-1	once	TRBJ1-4	TGCGCCAGCAGCCAAGCGACAGGGGGGACTAATGAAAAACTGTTTTTT	CASSQATGGTNEKLFF
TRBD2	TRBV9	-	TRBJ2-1	TGTGCCAGCAGCCTACCACTAGCGGGGCAGCAGTTCTTC	CASSLPLAGQQFF
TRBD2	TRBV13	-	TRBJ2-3	TGTGCCAGCAGCTCAACCCGACTAGCAAATACGCAGTATTTT	CASSSTRLANTQYF